The sequence of this T cell receptor beta chain was determined in a study of blood T cell repertoires in COVID-19. Across the whole study: COVID-19 samples collected from the United States, Italy and Spain covered acute and convalescent phases. PBMCs, B-cell-depleted T cells, or T cells provided the cDNA or gDNA that made up the material.

The junction had 18 bases not matched to a gene; V was cut back by 7 bases and J by 11 bases. Germline CDR1 SGHRS, CDR2 YFSETQ. The CDR3 sequence is 15 residues long. Original processing notes: Reference gene primer amplification gave nucleated cell count estimates. Profiling relied on immunoSEQ multiplex PCR, and the TCRdb table lists in-frame clones only, not all of them. V and J calls and clone size follow that table, whereas D and trimming were derived from the DNA. The sample contains under 300,000 clones, roughly 88% of which appear only once. The sequence derives from an older woman with acute or convalescent COVID-19. The material sequenced was peripheral blood. The V gene is TRBV5-1, the J gene TRBJ2-1, with 7 positions matching TRBD2. CDR3 DNA sequence: TGCGCCAGCCTCGTTAGTCAGGGAGGGACTGGACAGCAGTTCTTC. Residues: CASLVSQGGTGQQFF.